Listed below are T cell receptor beta chains from one sample, sequenced in a study of CD8+ T cells in alopecia areata. Sequencing was performed with immunoSEQ multiplex PCR; in TCRdb, only in-frame clones are kept and a portion is missing. The data show 130,000 or so clones, around 45% seen once. Sequenced input: NKG2D-low CD8+ T cells sorted from blood. Receptors were obtained from a human donor with alopecia areata. Each CDR3 is given with its conserved first and last residue. A D gene is named only where the DNA matches it firmly. Size tells how often a clone was seen (once, few, many) or the class of an expanded clone, and some rows leave it out.

j_call cdr3_length d_call v_call clone_size cdr3_aa cdr3_nt
TRBJ2-5 13 NA TRBV27 NA CASSDRVLETQYF TGTGCCAGCAGTGATAGGGTTCTTGAGACCCAGTACTTC
TRBJ2-1 16 NA TRBV29-1 few CSAEGLAADSYNEQFF TGCAGCGCCGAGGGTTTAGCGGCAGACTCCTACAATGAGCAGTTCTTC
TRBJ1-5 15 NA TRBV30 NA CAWSVMGSGLQPQHF TGTGCCTGGAGTGTAATGGGGAGTGGCCTTCAGCCCCAGCATTTT
TRBJ2-1 14 TRBD2 TRBV29-1 NA CSSFLAGALNEQFF TGCAGCTCATTTCTAGCGGGGGCCCTCAATGAGCAGTTCTTC
TRBJ1-1 14 TRBD1 TRBV7-9 few CASSLAQGATEAFF TGTGCCAGCAGCTTAGCGCAGGGGGCCACTGAAGCTTTCTTT
TRBJ2-7 12 NA TRBV30 once CAWSPVSYEQYF TGTGCCTGGAGTCCAGTATCCTACGAGCAGTACTTC
TRBJ2-5 13 NA TRBV30 NA CAWSVNSQETQYF TGTGCCTGGAGTGTCAATAGTCAAGAGACCCAGTACTTC
TRBJ2-7 12 TRBD1 TRBV14 NA CASSQTGWEQYF TGTGCCAGCAGCCAGACAGGGTGGGAGCAGTACTTC
TRBJ1-2 14 TRBD1 TRBV6-6 once CASSYGQGLDGYTF TGTGCCAGCAGTTATGGACAGGGTTTAGATGGCTACACCTTC
TRBJ2-7 13 NA TRBV28 NA CASGGTSSYEQYF TGTGCCAGCGGGGGGACAAGCTCCTACGAGCAGTACTTC
TRBJ2-1 14 TRBD2 TRBV29-1 NA CSVRAGRGGNEQFF TGCAGCGTCCGAGCGGGACGGGGGGGCAATGAGCAGTTCTTC
TRBJ2-6 14 NA TRBV28 NA CASSLIDGANVLTF TGTGCCAGCAGTTTGATTGACGGGGCCAACGTCCTGACTTTC
TRBJ2-7 13 NA TRBV29-1 few CSVVKGHLGEQYF TGCAGCGTTGTCAAAGGGCACCTTGGTGAGCAGTACTTC
TRBJ1-5 12 NA TRBV29-1 few CSVVVQGSSQHF TGCAGCGTTGTAGTGCAGGGTAGTTCCCAGCATTTT
TRBJ2-2 16 TRBD1 TRBV2 NA CASSEAWTGATGELFF TGTGCCAGCAGTGAAGCTTGGACAGGGGCCACCGGGGAGCTGTTTTTT
TRBJ2-2 18 NA TRBV29-1 NA CSVPGVGGHKANTGELFF TGCAGCGTCCCTGGCGTGGGAGGCCATAAGGCCAACACCGGGGAGCTGTTTTTT
TRBJ1-2 13 NA TRBV29-1 NA CSATGGDNYGYTF TGCAGCGCCACGGGCGGGGACAACTATGGCTACACCTTC
TRBJ1-2 13 NA TRBV28 few CASSSRRYYGYTF TGTGCCAGCAGCTCCAGGCGGTACTATGGCTACACCTTC
TRBJ1-1 13 NA TRBV14 NA CASSKRGGGEAFF TGTGCCAGCAGCAAACGTGGCGGGGGGGAAGCTTTCTTT
TRBJ1-4 12 NA TRBV30 NA CAWMGGDEKLFF TGTGCCTGGATGGGAGGGGATGAAAAACTGTTTTTT
TRBJ1-6 12 NA TRBV13 many CASSSDDSPLHF TGTGCCAGCAGCTCGGATGATTCACCCCTCCACTTT
TRBJ2-7 14 NA TRBV29-1 NA CSVGGIGASYEQYF TGCAGCGTCGGGGGTATTGGAGCGTCCTACGAGCAGTACTTC
TRBJ2-2 11 NA TRBV5-1 few CASGTLGELFF TGCGCCAGCGGAACTCTCGGGGAGCTGTTTTTT
TRBJ1-5 15 NA TRBV5-8 few CASSLVHSVNQPQHF TGTGCCAGCAGCTTGGTACATTCGGTCAATCAGCCCCAGCATTTT
TRBJ2-1 12 TRBD2 TRBV30 few CAWRGGRNEQFF TGTGCCTGGCGCGGGGGGAGAAATGAGCAGTTCTTC
TRBJ2-7 14 TRBD1 TRBV4-1 NA CASRMGQGSYEQYF TGCGCCAGCAGGATGGGACAGGGCTCCTACGAGCAGTACTTC
TRBJ2-3 12 NA TRBV28 few CASSVGGDTQYF TGTGCCAGCAGTGTAGGGGGGGATACGCAGTATTTT
TRBJ2-6 15 NA TRBV6-5 NA CASSYSNSGANVLTF TGTGCCAGCAGTTACTCCAACTCTGGGGCCAACGTCCTGACTTTC
TRBJ1-1 10 NA TRBV2 once CASTGSEAFF TGTGCCAGCACAGGGTCTGAAGCTTTCTTT
TRBJ2-5 12 NA TRBV28 NA CASSAGGETQYF TGTGCCAGCAGCGCTGGGGGAGAGACCCAGTACTTC
TRBJ2-5 13 TRBD1 TRBV28 NA CASQGTAQETQYF TGTGCCAGCCAGGGGACAGCCCAAGAGACCCAGTACTTC
TRBJ2-1 12 TRBD2 TRBV29-1 few CSGTSGVNEQFF TGCAGCGGAACTAGCGGGGTAAATGAGCAGTTCTTC
TRBJ2-7 13 NA TRBV5-1 NA CASSLDSPYEQYF TGCGCCAGCAGCTTAGACAGCCCCTACGAGCAGTACTTC
TRBJ2-7 14 TRBD2 TRBV30 few CAWSNQAGGNEQYF TGTGCCTGGTCCAACCAGGCGGGGGGGAACGAGCAGTACTTC
TRBJ2-2 13 NA TRBV2 NA CASSETGTGELFF TGTGCCAGCAGTGAAACAGGGACCGGGGAGCTGTTTTTT
TRBJ2-4 12 NA TRBV2 NA CASSDLRNIQYF TGTGCCAGCAGTGACCTACGAAACATTCAGTACTTC
TRBJ2-7 13 NA TRBV5-1 few CASSFLTTGEQYF TGCGCCAGCAGCTTTCTCACGACTGGCGAGCAGTACTTC
TRBJ1-1 13 NA TRBV2 NA CASIAPTNTEAFF TGTGCCAGCATTGCCCCCACGAACACTGAAGCTTTCTTT
TRBJ2-5 14 NA TRBV4-1 NA CASSPPIGEETQYF TGCGCCAGCAGCCCCCCAATTGGTGAAGAGACCCAGTACTTC
TRBJ2-7 15 TRBD1 TRBV4-3 NA CASSRYGTADYEQYF TGCGCCAGCAGCCGGTACGGGACAGCGGACTACGAGCAGTACTTC
TRBJ2-5 15 NA TRBV9 NA CASSVGQGPRETQYF TGTGCCAGCAGCGTAGGGCAGGGGCCTCGGGAGACCCAGTACTTC
TRBJ2-2 15 NA TRBV6-6 few CAVPWGRVNTGELFF TGTGCCGTGCCGTGGGGCCGGGTAAACACCGGGGAGCTGTTTTTT
TRBJ2-7 12 NA TRBV29-1 few CSGVGPYYEQYF TGCAGTGGCGTGGGCCCTTACTACGAGCAGTACTTC
TRBJ2-3 12 NA TRBV6-4 NA CASSDSGEAQYF TGTGCCAGCAGTGACTCGGGGGAGGCGCAGTATTTT
TRBJ2-4 15 TRBD1 TRBV4-3 few CASSRTGDAKNIQYF TGCGCCAGCAGCCGGACAGGGGATGCCAAAAACATTCAGTACTTC
TRBJ1-2 13 NA TRBV27 NA CASKRGPNYGYTF TGTGCCAGCAAGCGGGGGCCTAACTATGGCTACACCTTC
TRBJ2-1 13 NA TRBV5-6 once CASSLGSEEEQFF TGTGCCAGCAGCTTAGGGAGCGAGGAAGAGCAGTTCTTC
TRBJ1-6 15 TRBD1 TRBV11-2 NA CASSLEDRGNSPLHF TGTGCCAGCAGCTTAGAGGACAGGGGTAATTCACCCCTCCACTTT